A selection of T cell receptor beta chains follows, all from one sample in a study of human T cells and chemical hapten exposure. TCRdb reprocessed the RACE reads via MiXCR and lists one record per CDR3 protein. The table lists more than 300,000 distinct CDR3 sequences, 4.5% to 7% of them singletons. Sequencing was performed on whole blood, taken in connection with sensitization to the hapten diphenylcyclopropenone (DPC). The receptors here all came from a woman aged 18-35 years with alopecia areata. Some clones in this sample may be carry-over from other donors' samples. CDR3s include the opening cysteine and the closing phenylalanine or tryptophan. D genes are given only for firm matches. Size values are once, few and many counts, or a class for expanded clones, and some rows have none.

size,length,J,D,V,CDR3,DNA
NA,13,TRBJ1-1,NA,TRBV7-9,CASFLGQNTEAFF,TGTGCCAGTTTCCTCGGACAGAACACTGAAGCTTTCTTT
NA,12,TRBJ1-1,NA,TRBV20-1,CSARDVSAEAFF,TGCAGTGCTAGAGATGTGTCAGCTGAAGCTTTCTTT
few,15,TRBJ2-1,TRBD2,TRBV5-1,CASALQLADNNEQFF,TGCGCCAGCGCCCTTCAACTAGCGGATAACAATGAGCAGTTCTTC
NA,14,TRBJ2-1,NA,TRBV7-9,CASSPSGTHNEQFF,TGTGCCAGCTCCCCTTCGGGGACCCACAATGAGCAGTTCTTC
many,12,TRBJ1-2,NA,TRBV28,CASSTGNYGYTF,TGTGCCAGCAGCACAGGAAACTATGGCTACACCTTC
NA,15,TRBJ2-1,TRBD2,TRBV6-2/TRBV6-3,CASSYFRDYRDEQFF,TGTGCCAGCAGTTACTTCCGGGACTATAGAGATGAGCAGTTCTTC
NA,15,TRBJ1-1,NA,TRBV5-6,CASSPWSLPNTEAFF,TGTGCCAGCAGCCCGTGGAGCCTACCGAACACTGAAGCTTTCTTT
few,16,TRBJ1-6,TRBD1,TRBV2,CASSDLGTGENSPLHF,TGTGCCAGCAGTGATCTGGGGACAGGAGAAAATTCACCCCTCCACTTT
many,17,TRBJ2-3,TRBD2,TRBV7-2,CASSLEGSGGATDTQYF,TGTGCCAGCAGCTTAGAAGGTAGCGGGGGAGCCACAGATACGCAGTATTTT
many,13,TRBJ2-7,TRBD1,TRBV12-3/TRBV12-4,CASSLRDRDEQYF,TGTGCCAGCAGTCTCAGGGACAGGGACGAGCAGTACTTC
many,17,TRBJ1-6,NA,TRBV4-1,CASSQDERARGNSPLHF,TGCGCCAGCAGCCAAGATGAAAGGGCCAGGGGAAATTCACCCCTCCACTTT
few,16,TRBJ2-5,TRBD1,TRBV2,CASVPPGQRQQETQYF,TGTGCCAGCGTTCCACCGGGACAGAGACAACAAGAGACCCAGTACTTC
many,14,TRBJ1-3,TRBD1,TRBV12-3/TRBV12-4,CASTLGQGANTIYF,TGTGCCAGCACCCTAGGGCAGGGGGCAAACACCATATATTTT
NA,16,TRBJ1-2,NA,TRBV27,CASSSSAGGPNYGYTF,TGTGCCAGCAGTTCATCCGCCGGGGGGCCCAACTATGGCTACACCTTC
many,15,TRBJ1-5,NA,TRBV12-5,CASGSGDGGNQPQHF,TGTGCTAGTGGTTCCGGGGACGGAGGCAATCAGCCCCAGCATTTT
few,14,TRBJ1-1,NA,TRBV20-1,CSALREWGNTEAFF,TGCAGTGCTCTGAGGGAATGGGGGAACACTGAAGCTTTCTTT
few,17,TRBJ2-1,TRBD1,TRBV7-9,CASSFALMGQGGHEQFF,TGTGCCAGCAGCTTCGCACTAATGGGACAGGGGGGCCATGAGCAGTTCTTC
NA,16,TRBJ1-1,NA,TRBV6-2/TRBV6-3,CASSWGTLHQATEAFF,TGTGCCAGCAGTTGGGGAACTCTCCACCAAGCCACTGAAGCTTTCTTT
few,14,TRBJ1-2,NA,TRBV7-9,CASSFYRDVYGYTF,TGTGCCAGCAGCTTTTACAGGGACGTTTATGGCTACACCTTC
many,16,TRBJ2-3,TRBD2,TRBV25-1,CASSDSSGGPRDTQYF,TGTGCCAGCAGTGATTCAAGCGGGGGGCCGAGAGATACGCAGTATTTT
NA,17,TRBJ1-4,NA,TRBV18,CASSPFAAVQTNEKLFF,TGTGCCAGCTCACCTTTCGCGGCGGTGCAAACTAATGAAAAACTGTTTTTT
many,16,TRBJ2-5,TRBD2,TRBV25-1,CASSPTPTSGQETQYF,TGTGCCAGCAGCCCAACTCCCACTAGCGGACAAGAGACCCAGTACTTC
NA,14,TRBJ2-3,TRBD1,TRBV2,CARALGTETDTQYF,TGTGCCAGGGCCTTGGGGACAGAGACAGATACGCAGTATTTT
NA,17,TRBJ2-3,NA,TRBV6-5,CASSRIRRSGGTDTQYF,TGTGCCAGCAGCAGAATCAGGAGGAGCGGTGGGACAGATACGCAGTATTTT
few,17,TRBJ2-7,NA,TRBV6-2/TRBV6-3,CASSSPINSALFEEQYF,TGTGCCAGCAGTTCGCCCATAAATAGCGCCCTTTTTGAGGAGCAGTACTTC
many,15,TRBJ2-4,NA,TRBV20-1,CSARVRGLAKNIQYF,TGCAGTGCTAGAGTGCGGGGTCTAGCCAAAAACATTCAGTACTTC
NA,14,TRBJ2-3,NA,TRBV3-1,CASSRAGTESTQYF,TGTGCCAGCAGCCGTGCCGGGACTGAGAGTACGCAGTATTTT
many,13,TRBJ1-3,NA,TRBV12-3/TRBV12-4,CASRYSPSTTIYF,TGTGCCAGCAGGTACTCACCATCGACAACCATATATTTT
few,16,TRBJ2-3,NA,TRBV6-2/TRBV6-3,CASSLLSWAGTDTQYF,TGTGCCAGCAGTCTCCTTTCGTGGGCGGGCACAGATACGCAGTATTTT
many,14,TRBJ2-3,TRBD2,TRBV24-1,CATAGGLRTDTQYF,TGTGCCACTGCGGGGGGCCTTAGGACAGATACGCAGTATTTT
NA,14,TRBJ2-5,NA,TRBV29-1,CSVRLGAGEETQYF,TGCAGCGTCCGACTTGGGGCCGGAGAGGAGACCCAGTACTTC
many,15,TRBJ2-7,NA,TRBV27,CASSLFPLDSFGKYF,TGTGCCAGCAGTTTGTTTCCCCTGGACAGCTTTGGGAAGTACTTC
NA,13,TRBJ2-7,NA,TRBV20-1,CSARDSSSYEQYF,TGCAGTGCTAGGGACAGCAGCTCCTACGAGCAGTACTTC
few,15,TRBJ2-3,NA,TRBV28,CASSSGGGGTDTQYF,TGTGCCAGCAGTTCAGGTGGCGGAGGCACAGATACGCAGTATTTT
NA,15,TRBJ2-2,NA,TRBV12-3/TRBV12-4,CASSLRQKNTGELFF,TGTGCCAGCAGTTTAAGACAGAAGAACACCGGGGAGCTGTTTTTT
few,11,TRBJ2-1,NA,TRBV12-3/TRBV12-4,CASSLWDEQFF,TGTGCCAGCAGTCTTTGGGATGAGCAGTTCTTC
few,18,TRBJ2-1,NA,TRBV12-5,CASGLGERYRGGYNEQFF,TGTGCTAGTGGTTTGGGGGAAAGATACAGAGGTGGGTACAATGAGCAGTTCTTC
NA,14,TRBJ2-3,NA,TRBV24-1,CATSSVRSTDTQYF,TGTGCCACCAGCTCAGTGCGGAGCACAGATACGCAGTATTTT
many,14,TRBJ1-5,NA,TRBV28,CASSLISGIQPQHF,TGTGCCAGCAGTTTAATTTCAGGGATTCAGCCCCAGCATTTT
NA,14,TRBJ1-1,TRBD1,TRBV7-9,CASSPDRVGTEAFF,TGTGCCAGCAGCCCAGACAGGGTAGGCACTGAAGCTTTCTTT
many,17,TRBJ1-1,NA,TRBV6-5,CASSYGLSTPLNTEAFF,TGTGCCAGCAGTTACGGTCTGTCTACGCCCCTGAACACTGAAGCTTTCTTT
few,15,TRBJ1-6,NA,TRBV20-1,CSALPGGVGRSPLHF,TGCAGTGCTCTCCCCGGGGGGGTAGGGCGCTCACCCCTCCACTTT
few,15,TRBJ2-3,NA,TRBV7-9,CASSSREIGTDTQYF,TGTGCCAGCAGCAGCAGGGAGATAGGGACAGATACGCAGTATTTT
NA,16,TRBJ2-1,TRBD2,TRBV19,CASSIVASGPYNEQFF,TGTGCCAGTAGTATAGTAGCTAGCGGCCCCTACAATGAGCAGTTCTTC
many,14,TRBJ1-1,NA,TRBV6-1,CASSDVDSFTEAFF,TGTGCCAGCAGTGACGTCGACAGTTTCACTGAAGCTTTCTTT
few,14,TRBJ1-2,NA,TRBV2,CASSEAQGSVGYTF,TGTGCCAGCAGTGAGGCCCAGGGGTCGGTTGGCTACACCTTC
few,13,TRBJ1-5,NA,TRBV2,CASSVQGIQPQHF,TGTGCCAGCAGTGTTCAAGGGATACAGCCCCAGCATTTT
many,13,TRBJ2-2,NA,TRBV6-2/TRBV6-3,CASRPINTGELFF,TGTGCCAGCAGACCGATAAACACCGGGGAGCTGTTTTTT
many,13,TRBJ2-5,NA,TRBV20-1,CSARDSYQETQYF,TGCAGTGCTCGGGATTCTTACCAAGAGACCCAGTACTTC
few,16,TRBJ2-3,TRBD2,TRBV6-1,CASSESPAGGTDTQYF,TGTGCCAGCAGTGAAAGTCCAGCGGGGGGCACAGATACGCAGTATTTT
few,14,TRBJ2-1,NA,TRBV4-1,CASSQDWVGNEQFF,TGCGCCAGCAGCCAAGATTGGGTGGGAAATGAGCAGTTCTTC
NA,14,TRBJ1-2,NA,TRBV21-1,CASSKPGPLYGYTF,TGTGCCAGCAGCAAACCGGGTCCCCTCTATGGCTACACCTTC
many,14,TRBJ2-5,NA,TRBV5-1,CASSLGDAQETQYF,TGCGCCAGCAGCTTGGGGGACGCCCAAGAGACCCAGTACTTC